Below are 3 T cell receptor beta chains sequenced from a single sample in a study of T cell responses to AZD1222 COVID-19 vaccine. TCRdb keeps only in-frame clones here, not all; method: immunoSEQ multiplex PCR. Among roughly 67,000 clones, 80% to 90% were seen once, and the ten largest hold roughly 31%. The sample was peripheral blood, taken 28 days after the second AZD1222 dose. These receptors came from an adult who received the AZD1222 COVID-19 vaccine.

CDR3 loop: CASSELAGGQETQYF. The DNA of the CDR3 is TGTGCCAGCAGTGAACTAGCGGGAGGGCAAGAGACCCAGTACTTC. This rearrangement joins TRBV6-1 to TRBJ2-5; TRBD2 matches at 12 bases. With 2 bases clipped from V and 2 bases from J, the junction kept 0 bases outside the gene matches. Germline loops: CDR1 MNHNS, CDR2 SASEGT. This CDR3 comprises 15 residues.

The rearrangement joins TRBV11-3 to TRBJ1-1, with unresolved D. This CDR3 is 12 amino acids long. V shed 5 bases and J shed 5 bases, with 9 bases lying between them. Germline V gene sequence: CDR1 SGHNT, CDR2 YENEEA. This CDR3 reads CASSPRRTEAFF. In DNA, the CDR3 is TGTGCCAGCAGCCCAAGGAGGACTGAAGCTTTCTTT.

This sequence joins TRBV7-9 and TRBJ2-1; D is undetermined. Germline loops: CDR1 SEHNR, CDR2 FQNEAQ (reference sequence). V lost 4 bases and J 4 bases, leaving 14 bases between the germline ends. CDR3 length: 15 residues. Here the CDR3 DNA reads TGTGCCAGCAGCTCGTCCCGGATAACGTACAATGAGCAGTTCTTC. Translating it yields CASSSSRITYNEQFF.